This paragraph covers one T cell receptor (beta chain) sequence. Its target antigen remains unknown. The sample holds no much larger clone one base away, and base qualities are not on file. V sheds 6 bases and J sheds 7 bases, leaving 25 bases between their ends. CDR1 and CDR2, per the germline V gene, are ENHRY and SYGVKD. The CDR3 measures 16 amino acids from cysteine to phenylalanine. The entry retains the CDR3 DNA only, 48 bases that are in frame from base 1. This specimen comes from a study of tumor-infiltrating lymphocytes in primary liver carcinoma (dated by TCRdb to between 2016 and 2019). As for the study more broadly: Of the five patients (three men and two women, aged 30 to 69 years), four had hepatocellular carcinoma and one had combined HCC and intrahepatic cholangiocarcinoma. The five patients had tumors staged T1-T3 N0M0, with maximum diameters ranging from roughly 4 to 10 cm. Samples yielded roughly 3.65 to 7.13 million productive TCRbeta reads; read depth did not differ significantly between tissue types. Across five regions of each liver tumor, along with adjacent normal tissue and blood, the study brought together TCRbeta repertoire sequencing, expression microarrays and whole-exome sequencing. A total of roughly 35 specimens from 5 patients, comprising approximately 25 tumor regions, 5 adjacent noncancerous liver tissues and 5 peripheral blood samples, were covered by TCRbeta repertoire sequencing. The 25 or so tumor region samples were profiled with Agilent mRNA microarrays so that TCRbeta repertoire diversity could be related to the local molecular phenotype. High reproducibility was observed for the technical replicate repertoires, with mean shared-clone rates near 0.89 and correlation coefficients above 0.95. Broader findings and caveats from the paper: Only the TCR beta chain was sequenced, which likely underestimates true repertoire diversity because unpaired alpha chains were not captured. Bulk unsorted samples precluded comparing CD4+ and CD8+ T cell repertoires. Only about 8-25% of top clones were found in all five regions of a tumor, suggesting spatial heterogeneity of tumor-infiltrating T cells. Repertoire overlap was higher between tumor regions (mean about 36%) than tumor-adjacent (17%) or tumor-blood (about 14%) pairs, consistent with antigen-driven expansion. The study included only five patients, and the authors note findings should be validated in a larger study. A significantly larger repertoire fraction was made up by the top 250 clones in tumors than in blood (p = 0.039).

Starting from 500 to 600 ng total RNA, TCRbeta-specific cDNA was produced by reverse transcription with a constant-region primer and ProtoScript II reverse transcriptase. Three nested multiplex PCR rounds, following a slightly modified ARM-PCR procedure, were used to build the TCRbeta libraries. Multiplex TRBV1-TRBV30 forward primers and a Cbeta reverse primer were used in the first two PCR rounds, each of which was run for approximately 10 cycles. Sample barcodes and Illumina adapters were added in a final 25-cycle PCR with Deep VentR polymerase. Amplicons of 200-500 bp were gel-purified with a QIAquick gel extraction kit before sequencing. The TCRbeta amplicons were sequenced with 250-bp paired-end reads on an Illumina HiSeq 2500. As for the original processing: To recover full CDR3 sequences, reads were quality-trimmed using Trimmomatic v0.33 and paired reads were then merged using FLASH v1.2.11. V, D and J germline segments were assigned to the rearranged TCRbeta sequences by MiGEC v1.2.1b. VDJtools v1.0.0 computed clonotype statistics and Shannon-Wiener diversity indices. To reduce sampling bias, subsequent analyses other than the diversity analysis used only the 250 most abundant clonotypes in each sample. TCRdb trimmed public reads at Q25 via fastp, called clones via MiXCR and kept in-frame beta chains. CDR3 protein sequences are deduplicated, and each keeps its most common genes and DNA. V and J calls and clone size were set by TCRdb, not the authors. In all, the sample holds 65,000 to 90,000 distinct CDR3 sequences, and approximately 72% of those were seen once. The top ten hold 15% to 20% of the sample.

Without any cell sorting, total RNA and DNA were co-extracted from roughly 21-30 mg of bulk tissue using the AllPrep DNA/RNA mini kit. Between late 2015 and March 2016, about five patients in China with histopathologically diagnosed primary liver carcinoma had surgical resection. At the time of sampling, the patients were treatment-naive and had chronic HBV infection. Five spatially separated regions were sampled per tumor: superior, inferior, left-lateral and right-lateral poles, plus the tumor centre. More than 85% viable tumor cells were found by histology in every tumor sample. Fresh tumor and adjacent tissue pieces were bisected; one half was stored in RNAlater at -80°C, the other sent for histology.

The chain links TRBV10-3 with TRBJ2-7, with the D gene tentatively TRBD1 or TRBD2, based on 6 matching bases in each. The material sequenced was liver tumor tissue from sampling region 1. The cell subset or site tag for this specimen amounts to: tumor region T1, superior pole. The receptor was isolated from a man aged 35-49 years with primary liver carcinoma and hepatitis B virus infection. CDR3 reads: CAIRGLGGEEGDEQYF. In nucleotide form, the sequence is TGTGCCATCAGGGGTCTAGGGGGAGAGGAGGGTGATGAGCAGTACTTC.